These 5 T cell receptor beta chains came from one sample sequenced in a study of T cells in Graves' hyperthyroidism and ophthalmopathy. Amplified regions were TCR beta CDR3 sequences from RNA transcripts. With the HTBI primer set, the TCR CDR3 went through a first round of RT-PCR. TCRdb passed the multiplex PCR reads through MiXCR, listing each CDR3 protein once. Found here are some 350,000 distinct CDR3 sequences, roughly 25% of them singletons; the top ten hold around 67%. Material for sequencing was blood. The source is a man in his fifties or sixties with Graves' hyperthyroidism.

This clonotype was detected a few times. The chain uses TRBV2 and TRBJ1-5; perhaps TRBD1 as D (5 bases). The CDR3 runs to 14 residues. V lost 3 bases and J 6 bases, leaving 12 bases between the germline ends. Germline values: CDR1 SNHLY, CDR2 FYNNEI. For the CDR3, the DNA is TGTGCCAGCAGTGAGGTGGCAGGGCTTCAGCCCCAGCATTTT. Protein product: CASSEVAGLQPQHF.

The table lists this clonotype with a few counts. The chain has TRBV6-1 and TRBJ2-4; possibly TRBD1 for D (6 bases). The germline V gene has CDR1 MNHNS and CDR2 SASEGT. This CDR3 spans 14 amino acids. V dropped 10 bases and J dropped 3 bases, with 16 bases sitting between them. The CDR3 region has the DNA TGTGCCACCGGGACCAGGGGAGTCAAAAACATTCAGTACTTC. Translating gives CATGTRGVKNIQYF.

This rearrangement joins TRBV7-2 to TRBJ2-1, with 11 bases aligning to TRBD2. The CDR3 loop spans 15 amino acids. CDR1 is SGHTA and CDR2 is FQGNSA in the germline V gene. Losses at the gene ends were 5 bases for V and 4 bases for J; bases not matched to a gene: 4. CDR3 nucleotides: TGTGCCAGCAGCCAGCGGACTAGCGGGTACAATGAGCAGTTCTTC. This sequence encodes CASSQRTSGYNEQFF.

CDR3 protein: CASESEPPGYTF. The DNA of the CDR3 is TGTGCCAGCGAGTCCGAGCCCCCAGGCTACACCTTC. This chain links TRBV28 with TRBJ1-2; D is unresolved. Germline CDR1 MDHEN, CDR2 SYDVKM. V dropped 8 bases and J dropped 8 bases, with 15 bases sitting between them. This CDR3 is built from 12 residues.

Details on this clonotype: Here the CDR3 omits its conserved ending phenylalanine or tryptophan, so a read error is the likely source. The CDR3 region has the DNA TGTGCCAGCAGCTTATCGAGCTGGGGGGAGGATGGCTACACCTTG. Protein: CASSLSSWGEDGYTL. The V gene is TRBV7-2, the J gene TRBJ1-2, with D tentatively TRBD1 (5 bases). The CDR3 sequence is 15 residues long. V was shortened by 2 bases and J by 6 bases, with 16 bases between the two germline ends. The germline V gene has CDR1 SGHTA and CDR2 FQGNSA.